This T cell receptor (beta chain) appears in the sequencing data of a study of blood T cell repertoires in COVID-19. Study as a whole: Material from acute and convalescent COVID-19 was sourced from the United States, Italy and Spain. PBMCs, B-cell-depleted T cells, or T cells were the source of the cDNA or gDNA that made up the material.

This clone has just a few counts. The CDR3 is 13 residues long. Between the trimmed V and J ends, which lost 2 bases and 0 bases, there was a span of 4 bases. Authors' methods: Reference gene primer amplification in the assay estimated nucleated cell counts. Using immunoSEQ multiplex PCR, the repertoire was profiled, and TCRdb retains in-frame clones only, with some absent. The V and J calls and the clone size are those of that table, but D and trimming were determined from the DNA. The sample has approximately 21,000 clones; roughly 73% are singletons. The receptor was isolated from a human donor in a cohort sampled during active or convalescent COVID-19. The sequenced sample consisted of peripheral blood. The rearrangement links TRBV12-3 or TRBV12-4 to TRBJ1-1; no clear D. For the CDR3, the DNA is TGTGCCAGCAGTTTACGTATGAACACTGAAGCTTTCTTT. Amino acid sequence: CASSLRMNTEAFF.